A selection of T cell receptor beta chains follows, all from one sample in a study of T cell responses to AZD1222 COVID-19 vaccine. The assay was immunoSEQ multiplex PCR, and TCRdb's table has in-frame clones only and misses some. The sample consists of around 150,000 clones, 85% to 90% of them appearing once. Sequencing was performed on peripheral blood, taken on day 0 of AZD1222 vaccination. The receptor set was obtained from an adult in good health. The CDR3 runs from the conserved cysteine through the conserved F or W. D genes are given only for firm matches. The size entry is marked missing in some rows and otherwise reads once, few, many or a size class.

CASSYRGPNTGELFF,TGTGCCAGCAGTTACAGGGGACCAAACACCGGGGAGCTGTTTTTT,15,TRBV6-5,TRBJ2-2,.,.
CASRTEGHEQYF,TGTGCCAGCAGAACCGAAGGACACGAGCAGTACTTC,12,TRBV27,TRBJ2-7,once,.
CASSQVKENNEQFF,TGTGCCAGCAGCCAAGTTAAGGAGAACAATGAGCAGTTCTTC,14,TRBV3-1/TRBV3-2,TRBJ2-1,few,.
CATSREAGGVNGYTF,TGTGCCACCAGCAGAGAAGCAGGGGGTGTCAATGGCTACACCTTC,15,TRBV15,TRBJ1-2,.,TRBD1
CASSQKPGGAGNEQFF,TGTGCCAGCAGCCAGAAACCGGGGGGCGCCGGCAATGAGCAGTTCTTC,16,TRBV11-3,TRBJ2-1,.,.
CASRGQGQSGNTIYF,TGTGCCAGCAGAGGTCAGGGTCAATCTGGAAACACCATATATTTT,15,TRBV13,TRBJ1-3,.,.
CASSFVGAVTGELFF,TGTGCCAGCAGCTTCGTGGGGGCCGTAACCGGGGAGCTGTTTTTT,15,TRBV5-4,TRBJ2-2,.,.
CATSDRTGTGDHGYTF,TGTGCCACCAGTGACAGGACCGGGACAGGGGATCATGGCTACACCTTC,16,TRBV24-1,TRBJ1-2,.,TRBD1
CASSIDWLDIQYF,TGTGCCAGTAGTATAGATTGGCTTGACATTCAGTACTTC,13,TRBV19,TRBJ2-4,.,.
CASSQESHSGDSYEQYF,TGTGCCAGCAGCCAAGAAAGTCACTCGGGGGATTCCTACGAGCAGTACTTC,17,TRBV4-2,TRBJ2-7,once,.
CSASPGLRPNEQYF,TGCAGTGCTAGTCCGGGACTCCGACCTAACGAGCAGTACTTC,14,TRBV20-1,TRBJ2-7,.,.
CASSQDPSGGAHEQFF,TGCGCCAGCAGCCAAGATCCTAGCGGGGGGGCCCATGAGCAGTTCTTC,16,TRBV4-3,TRBJ2-1,.,TRBD2
CASSEAAGPNYGYTF,TGTGCCAGCAGTGAAGCGGCAGGACCTAACTATGGCTACACCTTC,15,TRBV6-1,TRBJ1-2,.,.
CASSPDVASSGNTIYF,TGTGCCAGCAGCCCAGACGTAGCCAGCTCTGGAAACACCATATATTTT,16,TRBV4-2,TRBJ1-3,few,.
CASSGTALPNYGYTF,TGCGCCAGCAGCGGGACAGCCCTGCCTAACTATGGCTACACCTTC,15,TRBV4-1,TRBJ1-2,.,TRBD1
CASSPGTDYEQYF,TGTGCCAGCTCACCCGGGACAGATTACGAGCAGTACTTC,13,TRBV18,TRBJ2-7,.,TRBD1
CASNTGEETQYF,TGTGCCAGCAATACAGGGGAAGAGACCCAGTACTTC,12,TRBV12-3/TRBV12-4,TRBJ2-5,.,TRBD1
CASQQSGRASTDTQYF,TGTGCCAGCCAACAAAGCGGGAGAGCTAGCACAGATACGCAGTATTTT,16,TRBV9,TRBJ2-3,.,TRBD2
CASSRGAGGTYEQYF,TGCGCCAGCAGCCGGGGGGCAGGGGGGACCTACGAGCAGTACTTC,15,TRBV4-3,TRBJ2-7,.,.
CSVDRDTEAFF,TGCAGCGTTGACAGGGACACTGAAGCTTTCTTT,11,TRBV29-1,TRBJ1-1,.,.
CASSSSGETQYF,TGTGCCAGCAGCTCTAGCGGCGAGACCCAGTACTTC,12,TRBV12-3/TRBV12-4,TRBJ2-5,.,TRBD2
CASRLEGISTGELFF,TGTGCCAGCCGATTGGAGGGCATAAGCACCGGGGAGCTGTTTTTT,15,TRBV7-7,TRBJ2-2,.,.
CASSRHRGNEQFF,TGTGCCAGCAGTCGTCACAGGGGAAATGAGCAGTTCTTC,13,TRBV28,TRBJ2-1,.,TRBD1
CAWSRGEFTEAFF,TGTGCCTGGAGTCGGGGGGAATTCACTGAAGCTTTCTTT,13,TRBV30,TRBJ1-1,few,.
CASSFPTPPYGYTF,TGCGCCAGCAGCTTCCCTACACCTCCCTATGGCTACACCTTC,14,TRBV5-1,TRBJ1-2,once,.
CASSEQGTDTQYF,TGTGCCAGCAGTGAGCAGGGTACAGATACGCAGTATTTT,13,TRBV6-4,TRBJ2-3,.,.
CASSLVGAQHF,TGTGCCAGCAGTTTGGTGGGGGCCCAGCATTTT,11,TRBV28,TRBJ1-5,.,.
CASSLWSNNQPQHF,TGTGCCAGCAGCTTATGGAGTAACAATCAGCCCCAGCATTTT,14,TRBV7-2,TRBJ1-5,.,.
CASSSGDRGGTEAFF,TGTGCCAGCAGCAGTGGGGACAGGGGAGGGACTGAAGCTTTCTTT,15,TRBV9,TRBJ1-1,.,TRBD1
CASSSLTSGRVDEQFF,TGTGCCAGCAGCTCCCTGACTAGCGGGAGGGTCGATGAGCAGTTCTTC,16,TRBV5-6,TRBJ2-1,few,TRBD2
CASSSRRGQLFYEQYF,TGTGCCAGCAGCTCCCGGCGGGGACAATTATTCTACGAGCAGTACTTC,16,TRBV7-2,TRBJ2-7,.,.
CASSPARGVALGGEQYF,TGTGCCAGCAGCCCAGCGAGGGGAGTTGCCCTTGGAGGCGAGCAGTACTTC,17,TRBV7-2,TRBJ2-7,.,.
CASSYEGTASGNTIYF,TGTGCCAGCAGTTACGAGGGGACAGCATCTGGAAACACCATATATTTT,16,TRBV6-2/TRBV6-3,TRBJ1-3,.,TRBD1
CASSEWGQPQHF,TGTGCCAGCAGTGAATGGGGTCAGCCCCAGCATTTT,12,TRBV25-1,TRBJ1-5,.,.
CASSLVTGEGSETQYF,TGCGCCAGCAGCTTGGTGACAGGAGAAGGCTCAGAGACCCAGTACTTC,16,TRBV5-1,TRBJ2-5,.,.
CASSFSNTEAFF,TGTGCCAGCAGTTTCTCAAACACTGAAGCTTTCTTT,12,TRBV12-3/TRBV12-4,TRBJ1-1,.,.
CASSSTALTEAFF,TGTGCCAGCAGCTCGACAGCCCTCACTGAAGCTTTCTTT,13,TRBV9,TRBJ1-1,.,.
CASSFSLTQPQHF,TGTGCCAGCAGTTTTTCCCTCACTCAGCCCCAGCATTTT,13,TRBV27,TRBJ1-5,.,.
CASSLAAGQREAFF,TGTGCCAGCAGCTTAGCGGCCGGCCAGAGGGAAGCTTTCTTT,14,TRBV7-2,TRBJ1-1,.,.
CASSQDASGRQYEQYF,TGTGCCAGCAGCCAAGACGCTAGCGGGAGACAGTACGAGCAGTACTTC,16,TRBV4-2,TRBJ2-7,.,TRBD2
CASRYPPDSSPLHF,TGTGCCAGCCGTTACCCCCCGGACAGTTCACCCCTCCACTTT,14,TRBV27,TRBJ1-6,.,.
CASRQTGFNEQFF,TGTGCCAGCAGGCAGACAGGTTTCAATGAGCAGTTCTTC,13,TRBV5-4,TRBJ2-1,.,.
CASSLETGGGSPLHF,TGCGCCAGCAGCTTGGAGACAGGGGGAGGTTCACCCCTCCACTTT,15,TRBV5-1,TRBJ1-6,once,TRBD1
CASSLVPSGAYNEQFF,TGCGCCAGCAGCTTGGTTCCTAGCGGGGCATACAATGAGCAGTTCTTC,16,TRBV5-1,TRBJ2-1,.,TRBD2
CASSVGQSYEQYF,TGTGCCAGCAGCGTCGGCCAATCCTACGAGCAGTACTTC,13,TRBV11-2,TRBJ2-7,.,.
CASSTGQGAANGNTIYF,TGCGCCAGCAGCACGGGACAGGGGGCAGCGAATGGAAACACCATATATTTT,17,TRBV5-1,TRBJ1-3,.,TRBD1
CASSPYSRDNEQFF,TGTGCCAGCAGTCCATACTCTAGGGACAATGAGCAGTTCTTC,14,TRBV27,TRBJ2-1,.,.
CASSNPRLAGDNYNEQFF,TGTGCCAGCAGCAACCCGAGACTAGCGGGGGATAACTACAATGAGCAGTTCTTC,18,TRBV2,TRBJ2-1,.,TRBD2
CASSQGAGSLNTEAFF,TGCGCCAGCAGTCAAGGGGCAGGGAGTTTGAACACTGAAGCTTTCTTT,16,TRBV4-1,TRBJ1-1,.,.
CASNTQGDGYTF,TGTGCCAGCAATACACAGGGGGATGGCTACACCTTC,12,TRBV28,TRBJ1-2,.,TRBD1
CASSFPEAFF,TGTGCCAGCAGCTTTCCTGAAGCTTTCTTT,10,TRBV7-9,TRBJ1-1,.,.
CASSFAGQETQYF,TGTGCCAGCAGCTTTGCGGGGCAAGAGACCCAGTACTTC,13,TRBV7-8,TRBJ2-5,.,.
CASSYGDRVGEKLFF,TGCGCCAGCAGCTACGGGGACAGGGTGGGTGAAAAACTGTTTTTT,15,TRBV5-1,TRBJ1-4,.,TRBD1
CASRRAGLYDEQFF,TGTGCCAGCAGGAGAGCGGGACTCTACGATGAGCAGTTCTTC,14,TRBV7-2,TRBJ2-1,few,TRBD2
CASTGRPGNSPLHF,TGTGCCAGCACCGGTCGGCCAGGAAATTCACCCCTCCACTTT,14,TRBV28,TRBJ1-6,once,.
CASSLERSNQPQHF,TGCGCCAGCAGCCTCGAAAGGAGCAATCAGCCCCAGCATTTT,14,TRBV4-1,TRBJ1-5,.,.
CASSQAGKTEAFF,TGTGCCAGCAGCCAAGCTGGTAAGACTGAAGCTTTCTTT,13,TRBV4-2,TRBJ1-1,.,.
CASSSADVYEQYF,TGTGCCAGCAGTTCCGCGGACGTCTACGAGCAGTACTTC,13,TRBV6-6,TRBJ2-7,.,.
CASSEIGGELFF,TGTGCCAGCAGTGAGATAGGGGGGGAGCTGTTTTTT,12,TRBV2,TRBJ2-2,.,.
CASSLGAGANVLTF,TGTGCCAGCAGCTTAGGTGCAGGGGCCAACGTCCTGACTTTC,14,TRBV7-3,TRBJ2-6,once,.